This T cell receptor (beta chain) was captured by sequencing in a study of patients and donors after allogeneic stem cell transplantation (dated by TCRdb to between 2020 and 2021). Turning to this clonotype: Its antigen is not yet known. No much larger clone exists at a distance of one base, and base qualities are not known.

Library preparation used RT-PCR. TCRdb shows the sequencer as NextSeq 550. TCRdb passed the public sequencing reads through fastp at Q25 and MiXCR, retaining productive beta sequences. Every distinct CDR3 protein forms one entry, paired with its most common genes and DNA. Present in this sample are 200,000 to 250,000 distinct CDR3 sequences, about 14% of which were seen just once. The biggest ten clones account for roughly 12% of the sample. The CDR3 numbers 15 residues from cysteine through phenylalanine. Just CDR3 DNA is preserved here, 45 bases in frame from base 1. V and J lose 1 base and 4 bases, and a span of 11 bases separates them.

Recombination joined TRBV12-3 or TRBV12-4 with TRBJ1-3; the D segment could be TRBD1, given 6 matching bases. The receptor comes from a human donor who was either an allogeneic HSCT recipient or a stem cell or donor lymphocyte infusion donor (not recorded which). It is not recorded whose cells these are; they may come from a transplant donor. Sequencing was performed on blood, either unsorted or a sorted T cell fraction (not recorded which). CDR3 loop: CASSLGRGYGNTIYF. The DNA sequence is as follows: TGTGCCAGCAGTTTAGGCAGGGGATACGGAAACACCATATATTTT.